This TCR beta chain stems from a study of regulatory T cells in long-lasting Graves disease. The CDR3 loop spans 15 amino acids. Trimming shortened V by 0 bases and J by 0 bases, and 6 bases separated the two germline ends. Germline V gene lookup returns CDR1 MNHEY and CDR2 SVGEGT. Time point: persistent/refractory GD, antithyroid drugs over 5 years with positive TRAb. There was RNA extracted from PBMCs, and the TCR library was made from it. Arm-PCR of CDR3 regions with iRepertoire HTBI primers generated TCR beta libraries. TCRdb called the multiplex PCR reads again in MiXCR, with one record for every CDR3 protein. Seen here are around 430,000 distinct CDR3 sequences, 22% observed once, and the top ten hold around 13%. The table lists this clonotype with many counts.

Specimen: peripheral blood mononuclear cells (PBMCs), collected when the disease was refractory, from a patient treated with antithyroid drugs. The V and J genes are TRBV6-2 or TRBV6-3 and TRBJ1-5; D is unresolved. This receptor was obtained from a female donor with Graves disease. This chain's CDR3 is CASSYSQHSNQPQHF. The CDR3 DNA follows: TGTGCCAGCAGTTACTCCCAGCATAGCAATCAGCCCCAGCATTTT.